The clone carrying this T cell receptor (beta chain) was counted a few times. Its antigen is as yet unknown. The entry originates in a study of identical twins. The CDR3 is made up of 15 amino acids. Germline CDR1 SGHAT, CDR2 FQNNGV. Trimming cost V 5 bases and J 6 bases; bases outside gene matches: 7. Overall study findings and caveats: Reduced insertions were recorded for abundant cord blood beta clonotypes, with no such pattern in memory repertoires.

TCRdb re-analysed the 5' RACE reads in MiXCR, keeping a single row per CDR3 protein. Among 500,000 to 650,000 distinct CDR3 sequences listed, about 7.1% were seen once. The same data also went into a second study, on yellow fever vaccine responses in identical twins.

This TCR derives from a woman aged 18-29 years in good health. This chain connects TRBV11-2 to TRBJ2-1, with TRBD2 matching 10 bases. The sample taken for sequencing was PBMCs. The CDR3 is CASSPLTSGVNEQFF. Here the CDR3 DNA reads TGTGCCAGCAGCCCCCTAACTAGCGGGGTCAATGAGCAGTTCTTC.